This T cell receptor beta chain was retrieved from a study of identical twins. With 2 bases removed from V and 0 bases from J, the gap between germline ends came to 8 bases. The CDR3 is made up of 15 amino acids. TCRdb analysed the 5' RACE reads with MiXCR anew, one entry per CDR3 protein. The sample yields some 1,700,000 distinct CDR3 sequences, roughly a third seen once. The specimen sequenced was cord blood. The chain links TRBV12-3 or TRBV12-4 to TRBJ1-5; D is unresolved. The TCR sequence derives from a newborn girl in good health. The CDR3 DNA is TGTGCCAGCAGTTTACCAGATTATAGCAATCAGCCCCAGCATTTT. Translating gives CASSLPDYSNQPQHF.